These 17 T cell receptor beta chains were all obtained from the same sample, sequenced in a study of CD8+ T cells in alopecia areata. RNA, once extracted, was reverse transcribed into cDNA for use as the sequencing template. The repertoire was sequenced with immunoSEQ multiplex PCR; TCRdb's copy has only in-frame clones and lacks some. The sample lists some 82,000 clones; roughly 47% were seen once. Sequenced: NKG2D-high CD8+ T cells sorted from blood. The receptors were sampled from a human donor with alopecia areata.

This clone was recorded a few times. The chain employs TRBV7-9 and TRBJ2-1; D is undetermined. CDR1 is SEHNR and CDR2 is FQNEAQ in the germline V gene (reference sequence). This CDR3 is 11 amino acids long. The V end was cut by 1 base, the J end by 13 bases, with 8 bases between. CDR3 sequence reads: CASSLGSLQFF. As DNA, the CDR3 is TGTGCCAGCAGCTTAGGCAGTTTACAGTTCTTC.

The gene calls are TRBV11-2 and TRBJ1-2; D unresolved. Germline V gene data show CDR1 as SGHAT and CDR2 as FQNNGV. Between the trimmed V and J ends, which lost 5 bases and 2 bases, there was a span of 6 bases. The CDR3 runs to 12 residues. This CDR3 is CASSRENYGYTF. Here the CDR3 DNA reads TGTGCCAGCAGCCGGGAAAACTATGGCTACACCTTC.

In DNA, the CDR3 is TGTGCCAGCTCACCACCGATCCGGACTCAAGCTTTCTTT. This gives the protein CASSPPIRTQAFF. The chain has TRBV18 and TRBJ1-1, with unresolved D. Germline V gene data show CDR1 as KGHSH and CDR2 as LQKENI. CDR3 length: 13 residues. V gave up 0 bases and J gave up 9 bases, with 11 bases separating them.

This rearrangement joins TRBV5-6 to TRBJ2-4, with no clear D. The germline V gene encodes CDR1 SGHDT and CDR2 YYEEEE. The V gene lost 5 bases and the J gene lost 5 bases, with 11 bases spanning the gap. This CDR3 has 13 residues. The CDR3 loop reads CASRKGGENIQYF. The CDR3 DNA reads TGTGCCAGCAGAAAAGGCGGCGAAAACATTCAGTACTTC.

The CDR3 loop is CASRRDSNTGELFF. The CDR3 DNA follows: TGTGCCAGCAGAAGGGATTCTAACACCGGGGAGCTGTTTTTT. This rearrangement joins TRBV6-5 to TRBJ2-2, with D unresolved. The V end lost 6 bases, the J end lost 2 bases, and 10 bases lay between the germline ends. The CDR3 is 14 residues long. The germline gives CDR1 MNHEY, CDR2 SVGAGI.

The CDR3 DNA sequence: TGTGCCACCAGCGGTCCCCCGGGACCCACAGATACGCAGTATTTT. Its protein product is CATSGPPGPTDTQYF. V is TRBV15 and J is TRBJ2-3, with D possibly called TRBD1 or TRBD2 (5 bases each). The CDR3 totals 15 residues. Germline V CDR1 and CDR2: LNHNV, YYDKDF (reference sequence). Trimming cost V 5 bases and J 2 bases, with 14 bases left between them.

This sequence joins TRBV2 and TRBJ2-6; D could derive from TRBD1 or TRBD2 (5 bases each). Germline V gives CDR1 SNHLY, CDR2 FYNNEI. The CDR3 runs to 16 residues. V dropped 7 bases and J dropped 0 bases, with 13 bases sitting between them. The CDR3 DNA reads as TGTGCCAGCAATGAGTGGGACGGCTCTGGGGCCAACGTCCTGACTTTC. Translation gives CASNEWDGSGANVLTF.

This clone occurred a few times. The junction shows a germline mismatch at one end, possibly a read error. The chain is built from TRBV29-1 and TRBJ1-4; the D is unclear. The CDR3 is made up of 10 amino acids. The germline V gene encodes CDR1 SQVTM and CDR2 ANQGSEA. In DNA, the CDR3 is TGCAGCGTGGAAGAGGAAAAACTGTTTTTT. Its protein is CSVEEEKLFF. The whole variable domain, filled in from reference TRBV29-1 and TRBJ1-4, reads SAVISQKPSRDICQRGTSLTIQCQVDSQVTMMFWYRQQPGQSLTLIATANQGSEATYESGFVIDKFPISRPNLTFSTLTVSNMSPEDSSIYLCSVEEEKLFFGSGTQLSVL.

This clone was observed a handful of times. V usage is TRBV7-8 and J usage is TRBJ1-1; no clear D gene. Germline V gives CDR1 SGHVS, CDR2 FQNEAQ. The ends were cut back, 4 bases at V and 7 bases at J, with 13 bases in the middle. The length of the CDR3 is 13 residues. The CDR3 region is CASSYPNGVEAFF. The CDR3 DNA is TGTGCCAGCAGCTACCCGAATGGCGTTGAAGCTTTCTTT.

This clone was picked up a small number of times. The chain links TRBV29-1 to TRBJ2-7; 9 positions agree with TRBD1. Germline CDR1 is SQVTM and CDR2 is ANQGSEA. With V trimmed by 0 bases and J by 0 bases, 6 bases remained unmatched. CDR3 size: 16 residues. Here the CDR3 DNA reads TGCAGCGTTGAAGACCCCGGGACAGGGAGCTCCTACGAGCAGTACTTC. It is translated as CSVEDPGTGSSYEQYF.

CDR3 nucleotides: TGCGCCAGCAGCCAAGTAGGGCAGGATCAGCCCCAGCATTTT. As protein: CASSQVGQDQPQHF. The chain is built from TRBV4-1 and TRBJ1-5; D unresolved. This CDR3 spans 14 amino acids. CDR1 and CDR2 from the germline V gene are MGHRA and YSYEKL. The V end lost 1 base, the J end lost 5 bases, and 9 bases lay between the germline ends.

The chain carries TRBV6-1 and TRBJ2-5; D is unclear. Trimming left V 4 bases short and J 1 base short, with 13 bases between. The CDR3 consists of 15 residues. Looked up from germline, CDR1 is MNHNS and CDR2 is SASEGT. The CDR3 sequence: CASSVERNTQETQYF. The CDR3 DNA follows: TGTGCCAGCAGTGTCGAAAGGAACACCCAAGAGACCCAGTACTTC.

This chain links TRBV5-1 with TRBJ2-3; 7 bases match TRBD2. From germline, CDR1 is SGHRS and CDR2 YFSETQ. The V and J ends lost 1 base and 4 bases, in that order; junction bases with no gene match: 6. The CDR3 runs 15 residues. The CDR3 DNA reads as TGCGCCAGCAGCTTGTACAGCGGGACCCCAGATACGCAGTATTTT. Translating gives CASSLYSGTPDTQYF.

The chain employs TRBV28 and TRBJ2-5, with D possibly being TRBD2 (5 bases). This CDR3 comprises 13 residues. The V end lost 5 bases, the J end lost 2 bases, and 9 bases lay between the germline ends. The germline V gene encodes CDR1 MDHEN and CDR2 SYDVKM. The CDR3 loop reads CASSIDYQETQYF. DNA of the CDR3: TGTGCCAGCAGTATAGACTATCAAGAGACCCAGTACTTC.

This clone was counted only a few times. V usage is TRBV10-2 and J usage is TRBJ2-7, with D tentatively TRBD2 (5 bases). Germline-derived CDR1 and CDR2 are WSHSY and SAAADI. V lost 6 bases to trimming and J lost 3 bases, with 9 bases between them. The CDR3 is made up of 12 amino acids. The CDR3 DNA reads TGCGCCAGCAGCCTGGAGGACTACGAGCAGTACTTC. Translated: CASSLEDYEQYF.

J is TRBJ1-1 and V is TRBV2; D not resolved. This CDR3 has 12 amino acids. The V end was cut by 7 bases, the J end by 4 bases, with 10 bases between. Germline V lookup: CDR1 SNHLY, CDR2 FYNNEI. Here the CDR3 DNA reads TGTGCCAGCACCAAGGACTTCACTGAAGCTTTCTTT. Protein product: CASTKDFTEAFF. Using reference TRBV2 and TRBJ1-1 for the parts outside the CDR3, the full variable domain is EPEVTQTPSHQVTQMGQEVILRCVPISNHLYFYWYRQILGQKVEFLVSFYNNEISEKSEIFDDQFSVERPDGSNFTLKIRSTKLEDSAMYFCASTKDFTEAFFGQGTRLTVV.

This chain links TRBV27 with TRBJ1-2; no reliable D call. The CDR3 contains 14 residues. V was trimmed by 5 bases and J by 0 bases, leaving 10 bases between them. Per the germline V gene, CDR1 is MNHEY and CDR2 is SMNVEV (reference sequence). The CDR3 spells CASSPLGSNYGYTF. CDR3 coding DNA: TGTGCCAGCAGTCCCCTAGGTTCTAACTATGGCTACACCTTC.